This is a list of T cell receptor beta chains from one sample in a study of molecular identifiers for immune sequencing clone quantification. TCRdb reprocessed the PCR reads with MiXCR, giving one entry per CDR3 protein. The sample carries fewer than 350,000 distinct CDR3 sequences, over 20% recorded once. The source material was naive CD8+ T cells from blood, with Jurkat cell RNA spiked in. The receptors come from a human donor in good health. Some libraries in this study had Jurkat cell RNA spiked in. CDR3s include the opening cysteine and the closing phenylalanine or tryptophan. Each record gives: J gene, D gene, V gene, clone size, CDR3 protein, CDR3 DNA. D genes are given only for firm matches. Clone size, where shown, is once, few, many, or a class for clones that have expanded.

>TRBJ2-3|TRBD2|TRBV19|NA
CACSYSGSTDTQYF
TGTGCCTGTAGTTATAGCGGGAGCACAGATACGCAGTATTTT
>TRBJ1-1|TRBD1|TRBV7-9|many
CASSMKPGQYSEAFF
TGTGCCAGCAGCATGAAACCGGGACAGTATTCTGAAGCTTTCTTT
>TRBJ1-2|TRBD1|TRBV5-4|NA
CASSPQGQTNNYGYTF
TGTGCCAGCAGCCCACAGGGACAGACTAACAACTATGGCTACACCTTC
>TRBJ1-1|NA|TRBV19|few
CASTANEAFF
TGTGCCAGTACCGCCAATGAAGCTTTCTTT
>TRBJ1-4|NA|TRBV6-5|NA
CAIARDTSEKLFF
TGTGCCATCGCACGGGACACAAGTGAAAAACTGTTTTTT
>TRBJ2-5|TRBD1|TRBV6-5|NA
CASSYGGQGAETQYF
TGTGCCAGCAGTTATGGAGGACAGGGGGCTGAGACCCAGTACTTC
>TRBJ1-5|NA|TRBV19|many
CASTAGTRSNQPQHF
TGTGCCAGTACAGCCGGGACACGCTCCAATCAGCCCCAGCATTTT
>TRBJ2-6|TRBD2|TRBV28|NA
CVSSSWTGGSWGGANVLTF
TGTGTCAGCAGTTCATGGACTGGCGGGAGCTGGGGTGGGGCCAACGTCCTGACTTTC
>TRBJ2-7|NA|TRBV15|NA
CATSRPRAPSSYEQYF
TGTGCCACCAGCAGGCCCAGGGCCCCCAGCTCCTACGAGCAGTACTTC
>TRBJ2-7|TRBD2|TRBV27|NA
CASSSSGDYEQYF
TGTGCCAGCAGTTCTAGCGGGGACTACGAGCAGTACTTC
>TRBJ2-5|NA|TRBV27|few
CASSSLGPKETQYF
TGTGCCAGCAGTTCACTAGGGCCCAAAGAGACCCAGTACTTC
>TRBJ1-3|NA|TRBV6-5|many
CASSSGGASGNTIYF
TGTGCCAGCAGTTCCGGGGGGGCGTCTGGAAACACCATATATTTT
>TRBJ2-2|TRBD2|TRBV7-9|NA
CASSLGLSSGNAGELFF
TGTGCCAGCAGCTTAGGGTTGAGTAGCGGGAACGCCGGGGAGCTGTTTTTT
>TRBJ1-5|NA|TRBV7-2|many
CASSFRGNQPQHF
TGTGCCAGCAGCTTTAGGGGGAATCAGCCCCAGCATTTT
>TRBJ1-2|TRBD1|TRBV13|few
CASSLASLPGQDYGYTF
TGTGCCAGCAGCTTAGCCAGTCTCCCGGGACAGGACTATGGCTACACCTTC
>TRBJ2-7|NA|TRBV7-6|many
CASSLGTGLHEQYF
TGTGCCAGCAGCTTGGGTACGGGGTTGCACGAGCAGTACTTC
>TRBJ2-7|TRBD2|TRBV7-2|NA
CASSRGLAGGTYEQYF
TGTGCCAGCAGCCGGGGACTAGCGGGAGGTACCTACGAGCAGTACTTC
>TRBJ2-7|NA|TRBV30|NA
CAWSSDSTASEQYF
TGTGCCTGGAGTTCCGACAGTACCGCGTCCGAGCAGTACTTC
>TRBJ1-1|NA|TRBV9|NA
CASSVSSGQNTEAFF
TGTGCCAGCAGCGTAAGTTCAGGGCAGAACACTGAAGCTTTCTTT
>TRBJ2-3|TRBD2|TRBV7-9|many
CASSSGTSAIPMTDTQYF
TGTGCCAGCAGCTCCGGGACTAGCGCAATCCCAATGACAGATACGCAGTATTTT
>TRBJ2-5|TRBD2|TRBV9|NA
CASSVGGSGGPQATQYF
TGTGCCAGCAGCGTAGGGGGTAGCGGGGGCCCACAAGCGACCCAGTACTTC
>TRBJ1-1|NA|TRBV3-1|NA
CASSQGIPRTGPNTEAFF
TGTGCCAGCAGCCAAGGTATTCCTCGAACAGGGCCGAACACTGAAGCTTTCTTT
>TRBJ2-4|NA|TRBV12-3/TRBV12-4|many
CASSQDTSKNIQYF
TGTGCCAGCAGTCAGGACACTTCCAAAAACATTCAGTACTTC
>TRBJ2-7|NA|TRBV5-5|few
CASSLEEDRNYEQYF
TGTGCCAGCAGCCTAGAGGAGGACAGAAACTACGAGCAGTACTTC
>TRBJ2-2|NA|TRBV18|few
CASSPRIPTPGELFF
TGTGCCAGCTCACCGAGGATCCCCACACCCGGGGAGCTGTTTTTT
>TRBJ2-7|TRBD1|TRBV6-2/TRBV6-3|many
CASSRDSYEQYF
TGTGCCAGCAGTAGGGACAGCTACGAGCAGTACTTC
>TRBJ1-2|TRBD1|TRBV15|NA
CATSRDTTGVGYTF
TGTGCCACCAGCAGAGATACGACAGGGGTCGGCTACACCTTC
>TRBJ2-3|TRBD1|TRBV2|few
CASSGGQGARTDTQYF
TGTGCCAGCAGTGGAGGACAGGGGGCGAGAACAGATACGCAGTATTTT
>TRBJ1-1|NA|TRBV29-1|few
CSVEGGPEAFF
TGCAGCGTTGAAGGCGGACCTGAAGCTTTCTTT
>TRBJ2-1|TRBD2|TRBV9|NA
CATSGGVAGFNEQFF
TGTGCCACCAGCGGGGGGGTAGCGGGGTTCAATGAGCAGTTCTTC
>TRBJ2-7|TRBD1|TRBV4-1|NA
CASRLGTAPVYEQYF
TGCGCCAGCCGCCTAGGGACAGCTCCCGTCTACGAGCAGTACTTC
>TRBJ2-3|TRBD2|TRBV7-2|few
CASSSSGASKATQYF
TGTGCCAGCAGCTCGAGCGGGGCCTCGAAAGCTACGCAGTATTTT
>TRBJ2-7|TRBD2|TRBV20-1|NA
CSARPSGQCEQYF
TGCAGTGCTAGGCCTAGCGGGCAGTGCGAGCAGTACTTC